This TCR beta chain derives from a study of long-term antiretroviral therapy in people with HIV. This clone turned up a few times. Every participant with HIV received treatment in the United States. Sequencing relied on immunoSEQ assay v3.0, run at survey level. The study targeted roughly 35,000-50,000 T-cell genomes per sample in sequencing. The protocol was immunoSEQ multiplex PCR, while the TCRdb copy is restricted to in-frame clones and leaves out a portion. This repertoire shows 15,000 to 20,000 clones, roughly 83% found once; its top ten account for about 8.6%. This CDR3 comprises 13 residues. V lost 4 bases and J 3 bases, leaving 10 bases between the germline ends. CDR1 and CDR2 from the germline V gene are SGHDT and YYEEEE.

This sequence was found in a man younger than 35 with HIV. Here the sequenced sample was unsorted PBMCs, taken 0.9 years after starting antiretroviral therapy. V is TRBV5-6 and J is TRBJ1-2, with D perhaps matching TRBD1 (5 bases). The CDR3 loop is CASSPPTDYGYTF. CDR3 coding DNA: TGTGCCAGCAGCCCGCCGACAGACTATGGCTACACCTTC.